This T cell receptor beta chain stems from a study of T cells after yellow fever vaccination. TCRdb re-analysed the 5' RACE reads in MiXCR, keeping a single row per CDR3 protein. The sample contains 500,000 to 650,000 distinct CDR3 sequences, roughly a sixth of which appear only once. This TCR came from a young man who received the YFV17D yellow fever vaccine. The specimen was PBMCs, collected less than 6 days after the first yellow fever vaccination.

The CDR3 loop reads CSAPNPRTPANEQYF. CDR3 sequence (DNA): TGCAGTGCTCCTAATCCCCGGACGCCGGCCAACGAGCAGTACTTC. The chain recombines TRBV20-1 with TRBJ2-7, with D hard to call. The CDR3 runs to 15 residues. Trimming took off 5 bases at V and 5 bases at J, with 22 bases between the two ends. The V gene's germline CDR1 is DFQATT and CDR2 SNEGSKA (reference sequence).